This T cell receptor (beta chain) was recovered during a study of blood T cell repertoires in COVID-19. Overall study: From T cells, B-cell-depleted T cells, or PBMCs came the material, which was cDNA or gDNA.

Trimming took 3 bases from V and 4 from J, leaving 14 bases between them. The CDR3 runs 16 residues. CDR1 is SGHRS and CDR2 is YFSETQ in the germline V gene. The protocol was immunoSEQ multiplex PCR, while the TCRdb copy is restricted to in-frame clones and leaves out a portion. The sample has around 250,000 clones, 75% to 90% seen once. The sample taken for sequencing was peripheral blood. The clonotype was recovered from a man aged 55 to 70 who had recovered from COVID-19. The V call is TRBV5-1, the J call TRBJ1-6; tentative D call: TRBD1 (6 bases). In nucleotides, the CDR3 is TGCGCCAGCAGCTCCGAGGCTGGACAGTATAATTCACCCCTCCACTTT. It specifies CASSSEAGQYNSPLHF. The entire variable domain, with the rest obtained from reference TRBV5-1 and TRBJ1-6, is as follows: KAGVTQTPRYLIKTRGQQVTLSCSPISGHRSVSWYQQTPGQGLQFLFEYFSETQRNKGNFPGRFSGRQFSNSRSEMNVSTLELGDSALYLCASSSEAGQYNSPLHFGNGTRLTVT.